The 19 T cell receptor beta chains in this list originate from one sample, sequenced in a study of blood T cells in healthy people across ages. The authors ran a second PCR of roughly 6 to 12 cycles using a sample-barcoded 5' primer and a J-beta primer mix. TCRdb re-called the 5' RACE reads through MiXCR, storing one row per CDR3 protein. The sample shows 600,000 to 900,000 distinct CDR3 sequences, roughly 24% of them seen only once. The same data also went into a second study, on T cells of mothers and their children.

Specimen: blood. The receptors derive from a boy aged 10-17 years in good health.

V is TRBV21-1 and J is TRBJ2-1; the table's D call TRBD1 went unverified against the DNA. TRBV21-1 is labeled a pseudogene. The CDR3 is 14 amino acids. For the CDR3, the DNA is TGTGCCTCAACCCGGGGGAGAACGGTCAATGAGCAGTTCTTC. It is translated as CASTRGRTVNEQFF.

This chain uses TRBV29-1 with TRBJ2-5, with TRBD2 matching 7 bases. The J call is doubtful: the DNA matches TRBJ2-1 better. Germline CDR1 is SQVTM and CDR2 is ANQGSEA. The CDR3 sequence is 11 residues long. For the CDR3, the DNA is TGCAGCGTTGGGACTAGCAATGAGCAGTTCTTC. Protein product: CSVGTSNEQFF.

The V and J genes are TRBV5-1 and TRBJ1-3; D gene uncertain. This CDR3 has 17 residues. CDR1 is SGHRS and CDR2 is YFSETQ in the germline V gene. Between the trimmed V and J ends, which lost 3 bases and 0 bases, there was a span of 16 bases. CDR3 amino acids: CASSSTRTGSSGNTIYF. The CDR3 nucleotides read TGCGCCAGCAGCTCTACTCGGACGGGTTCCTCTGGAAACACCATATATTTT.

This clonotype was seen a handful of times. The V and J genes are TRBV7-9 and TRBJ2-7; tentatively, D is TRBD1 or TRBD2 (5 bases each). CDR3 length equals 17 residues. Germline-derived CDR1 and CDR2 are SEHNR and FQNEAQ (reference sequence). The ends were cut back, 3 bases at V and 0 bases at J, with 18 bases in the middle. CDR3 DNA: TGTGCCAGCAGCTTTTCGGGTCGGGGCCTTAGCTCCTACGAGCAGTACTTC. Its protein is CASSFSGRGLSSYEQYF.

This clonotype has only a few counts. The rearrangement links TRBV29-1 to TRBJ2-7; D gene uncertain. The J call may be incorrect, as the DNA end agrees better with TRBJ2-5. The length of the CDR3 is 10 residues. In germline, CDR1 is SQVTM, CDR2 ANQGSEA. This chain's CDR3 is CSDGRETQYF. For the CDR3, the DNA is TGCAGCGATGGTCGGGAGACCCAGTACTTC.

This clonotype was detected a few times. The chain couples TRBV18 to TRBJ1-1; D unresolved. The germline V gene has CDR1 KGHSH and CDR2 LQKENI. There are 13 residues in the CDR3. The V gene lost 7 bases and the J gene lost 1 base, with 10 bases spanning the gap. DNA for the CDR3: TGTGCCAGCTACCCGGCCAGGAACACTGAAGCTTTCTTT. This sequence encodes CASYPARNTEAFF.

This clonotype showed up just a few times. The V and J genes are TRBV12-3 or TRBV12-4 and TRBJ2-5, with a weak D call TRBD2 (6 bases). This CDR3 is built from 15 residues. V was trimmed by 3 bases and J by 5 bases, leaving 16 bases between them. CDR3 loop: CASSFGTPLRETQYF. In nucleotides, the CDR3 is TGTGCCAGCAGTTTTGGGACTCCCCTTAGGGAGACCCAGTACTTC.

This clonotype was counted a few times. The chain couples TRBV6-1 to TRBJ1-4, with 7 nucleotides matching TRBD1. The CDR3 covers 16 residues. Germline V gene sequence: CDR1 MNHNS, CDR2 SASEGT. Trimming at V came to 0 bases and at J to 10 bases, leaving 11 bases not matched to a gene. The CDR3 sequence is CASSEAVAGGTGKLFF. CDR3 bases: TGTGCCAGCAGTGAAGCGGTGGCAGGGGGGACCGGAAAACTGTTTTTT.

This chain connects TRBV5-5 to TRBJ1-4; a weak D match, TRBD1 (5 bases). Trimming removed 0 bases at V and 8 bases at J, with 17 bases between. Germline V gene sequence: CDR1 SGHKS, CDR2 YYEKEE (reference sequence). The CDR3 contains 16 residues. The CDR3 protein is CASSLADGGIVEKLFF. CDR3 nucleotides: TGTGCCAGCAGCTTGGCCGATGGGGGAATAGTCGAAAAACTGTTTTTT. The variable domain in full, with the rest retrieved from reference TRBV5-5 and TRBJ1-4, is DAGVTQSPTHLIKTRGQQVTLRCSPISGHKSVSWYQQVLGQGPQFIFQYYEKEERGRGNFPDRFSARQFPNYSSELNVNALLLGDSALYLCASSLADGGIVEKLFFGSGTQLSVL.

This rearrangement joins TRBV28 to TRBJ2-1; D not resolved. The CDR3 runs 13 residues. V gave up 3 bases and J gave up 5 bases, with 8 bases separating them. Germline assignment: CDR1 MDHEN and CDR2 SYDVKM. DNA for the CDR3: TGTGCCAGCAGTTTGGGGAATCACAATGAGCAGTTCTTC. Its translation: CASSLGNHNEQFF.

This clonotype was detected a few times. The genes are TRBV27 and TRBJ2-5; 13 bases are a match to TRBD2. The J call is doubtful: the DNA matches TRBJ2-1 better. This CDR3 is 14 amino acids long. Germline lookup yields CDR1 MNHEY and CDR2 SMNVEV (reference sequence). The CDR3 DNA is TGTGCCAGCCGACTAGCGGGGGGATACGATGAGCAGTTCTTC. Its translation is CASRLAGGYDEQFF.

This clonotype was detected a few times. This chain joins TRBV24-1 and TRBJ2-5; 9 bases agree with TRBD2. The CDR3 has 16 residues. J gave up 1 base and V 5 bases, and 7 bases lay outside the gene matches. The germline CDR1 and CDR2 sequences are KGHDR and SFDVKD. The CDR3 DNA reads as TGTGCCACCAGTGTGAGTAGCGGGGGATCCCAAGAGACCCAGTACTTC. It translates to CATSVSSGGSQETQYF.

This clonotype has just a few counts. The V and J genes are TRBV12-3 or TRBV12-4 and TRBJ2-3; 9 bases line up with TRBD2. The V segment lost 6 bases and the J segment 2 bases; nucleotides outside the gene matches: 6. The CDR3 consists of 15 residues. The DNA of the CDR3 is TGTGCCAGCAGCCATAGCGGGGGCCCCACAGATACGCAGTATTTT. Its translation is CASSHSGGPTDTQYF.

The chain joins TRBV29-1 to TRBJ2-3; D gene unclear. V was pared by 3 bases and J by 1 base, with 14 bases between. CDR1 is SQVTM and CDR2 is ANQGSEA in the germline V gene. The CDR3 consists of 15 residues. The CDR3 DNA reads TGCAGCGTTGAGGGCGGCAGGAGCGGCACAGATACGCAGTATTTT. It is translated as CSVEGGRSGTDTQYF.

This clonotype was counted between two and nine times. The DNA of the CDR3 is TGTGCCAGCAGTCCGACTAGCGGCTACGAGCAGTACTTC. Its translation: CASSPTSGYEQYF. The V gene is TRBV6-2 or TRBV6-3, the J gene TRBJ2-7, with TRBD2 matching 9 bases. Germline trimming cut 5 bases from V and 3 bases from J; bases unmatched to any gene: 2. The CDR3 has 13 residues. The germline V gene encodes CDR1 MNHEY and CDR2 SVGEGT.

The V call is TRBV10-3, the J call TRBJ1-6, with 7 bases aligning to TRBD1. The V gene's germline CDR1 is ENHRY and CDR2 SYGVKD. The length of the CDR3 is 14 residues. J lost 9 bases, V lost 2 bases, and 4 bases had no gene match. CDR3 residues: CAISEEGAGSPLHF. The CDR3 DNA follows: TGTGCCATCAGTGAGGAGGGGGCTGGTTCACCCCTCCACTTT.

The genes are TRBV3-1 and TRBJ1-3, with D perhaps matching TRBD1 (5 bases). Trimming took 4 bases from V and 7 from J, leaving 14 bases between them. Germline-derived CDR1 and CDR2 are LGHDT and YNNKEL (reference sequence). CDR3 length equals 14 residues. The CDR3 loop is CASSLSARGNTIYF. CDR3 nucleotides: TGTGCCAGCAGCCTCTCCGCGAGGGGTAACACCATATATTTT.

The V call is TRBV28, the J call TRBJ2-7; D unresolved. Trimming shortened V by 1 base and J by 0 bases, and 19 bases separated the two germline ends. There are 18 residues in the CDR3. Germline V gives CDR1 MDHEN, CDR2 SYDVKM. In DNA, the CDR3 is TGTGCCAGCAGTTTATCGACACGCGGAAGGACGCTCTCCTACGAGCAGTACTTC. It is translated as CASSLSTRGRTLSYEQYF.

This rearrangement joins TRBV9 to TRBJ2-6; 7 bases fit TRBD1. This CDR3 contains 18 residues. V shed 4 bases and J 0 bases; nucleotides not matched to a gene: 10. Per the germline V gene, CDR1 is SGDLS and CDR2 is YYNGEE. CDR3 residues: CASSMAGTASSGANVLTF. The CDR3 DNA sequence: TGTGCCAGCAGCATGGCCGGGACAGCTAGCTCTGGGGCCAACGTCCTGACTTTC.